By proportion, the clone carrying this T cell receptor beta chain is medium-sized. This entry comes from a study of T cell repertoires in aging, cancer and after chemotherapy. As for the study in general: Over several months to years, re-sampled healthy donor repertoires clearly shared clones.

Rearranged V-D-J TRB sequences were amplified with a mixed TRB-A/B primer pool. A single record per CDR3 protein comes from TCRdb applying MiXCR to the multiplex PCR reads. Here the sample spans about 10,000 distinct CDR3 sequences, 25% to 30% being singletons. V lost 5 bases and J 4 bases, leaving 8 bases between the germline ends. Germline CDR1 SGHVS, CDR2 FNYEAQ. The CDR3 is 12 residues long. TCR beta rearrangements were amplified from peripheral blood genomic DNA. This TCR was recovered from a human donor in good health. The chain couples TRBV7-6 to TRBJ1-1; unclear D gene. The source material was blood. The CDR3 reads CASSPEGTEAFF. The CDR3 bases are TGTGCCAGCAGCCCAGAGGGCACTGAAGCTTTCTTT.